These 28 T cell receptor beta chains came from one sample sequenced in a study of Tregs in tolerant kidney transplant recipients (dated by TCRdb to about 2019). The time point label, as the study defines it: blood sample drawn before combined kidney and bone marrow transplant. Library preparation used the immunoSEQ multiplex PCR assay. The clones in this table, taken by TCRdb from immuneACCESS, are in-frame only. Not every clone is retained; where verified, under half of the shortfall comes from an unresolved V gene, and the cause of the rest is unknown. The sample contains about 94,000 clones, over 85% of them found a single time. The leading ten clones occupy approximately 0.5% of the sample. This material consisted of CD4+ T cells from blood, taken before the transplant. All receptors derive from a human donor who received a combined kidney and bone marrow transplant.

The chain links TRBV5-6 to TRBJ1-6, with D perhaps TRBD1 (6 bases). The CDR3 runs to 14 residues. Germline CDR1 reads SGHDT; CDR2 reads YYEEEE. Deletions cut 4 bases from V and 6 bases from J, with 11 bases between. This CDR3 reads CASSVDRINSPLHF. The CDR3 region has the DNA TGTGCCAGCAGCGTAGACAGGATTAATTCACCCCTCCACTTT.

The V and J genes are TRBV11-2 and TRBJ2-4; TRBD2 aligns across 7 bases. The CDR3 sequence is 18 residues long. J lost 5 bases, V lost 1 base, and 14 bases had no gene match. Germline CDR1 reads SGHAT; CDR2 reads FQNNGV. The CDR3 loop reads CASSLAVGGGLRQNIQYF. In DNA, the CDR3 is TGTGCCAGCAGCTTAGCTGTTGGGGGGGGTTTAAGACAAAACATTCAGTACTTC.

V usage is TRBV7-2 and J usage is TRBJ2-1; TRBD2 matches at 8 bases. V lost 1 base to trimming and J lost 8 bases; unmatched junction nucleotides: 10. Germline CDR1 SGHTA, CDR2 FQGNSA. The CDR3 covers 16 residues. CDR3 coding DNA: TGTGCCAGCAGCTTAGTTCTAGGACTAGCTTCACATGAGCAGTTCTTC. Translation: CASSLVLGLASHEQFF.

The J gene is TRBJ2-2, the V gene TRBV7-3; D remains ambiguous. The V end lost 5 bases, the J end lost 5 bases, and 9 bases lay between the germline ends. Germline V gene sequence: CDR1 SGHTA, CDR2 FQGTGA. The CDR3 is 13 residues long. CDR3 DNA: TGTGCCAGCAGCCTGCACGGGACCGGGGAGCTGTTTTTT. It specifies CASSLHGTGELFF.

The chain carries TRBV7-6 and TRBJ2-3; 16 bases are shared with TRBD2. The CDR3 is made up of 17 amino acids. The V gene end was trimmed by 5 bases and the J gene end by 1 base; junction bases not matched to a gene: 3. Germline lookup yields CDR1 SGHVS and CDR2 FNYEAQ. Here the CDR3 DNA reads TGTGCCAGCAGCAAGGGACTAGCGGGAGGGGGCACAGATACGCAGTATTTT. This codes for CASSKGLAGGGTDTQYF. Based on the CDR3 plus reference TRBV7-6 and TRBJ2-3, the full variable domain is GAGVSQSPRYKVTKRGQDVALRCDPISGHVSLYWYRQALGQGPEFLTYFNYEAQQDKSGLPNDRFSAERPEGSISTLTIQRTEQRDSAMYRCASSKGLAGGGTDTQYFGPGTRLTVL.

V is TRBV9 and J is TRBJ2-1; a possible D gene is TRBD2 (7 bases). CDR3 length: 16 amino acids. Germline V gene data show CDR1 as SGDLS and CDR2 as YYNGEE. V was shortened by 0 bases and J by 4 bases, with 14 bases between the two germline ends. The CDR3 reads CASSVAGGLLYNEQFF. The CDR3 bases are TGTGCCAGCAGCGTAGCGGGGGGCCTATTATACAATGAGCAGTTCTTC.

The chain uses TRBV11-3 and TRBJ2-2; 7 bases map to TRBD1. J lost 6 bases, V lost 5 bases, and 3 bases had no gene match. Germline assignment: CDR1 SGHNT and CDR2 YENEEA. The CDR3 is made up of 13 amino acids. The CDR3 is CASSADRAGELFF. CDR3 coding DNA: TGTGCCAGCAGCGCCGACAGGGCCGGGGAGCTGTTTTTT.

The V and J genes are TRBV21-1 and TRBJ1-6; the D call of TRBD1 is as the table states it, not checked on the DNA. TRBV21-1 is designated a pseudogene. This CDR3 region has 15 residues. The CDR3: CASSRLQGDNSPLHF. CDR3 in DNA: TGTGCCAGCTCCCGCCTCCAGGGGGATAATTCACCCCTCCACTTT.

The chain combines TRBV7-2 with TRBJ2-7; TRBD1 is a possible D gene (6 bases). This CDR3 has 14 residues. In germline, CDR1 is SGHTA, CDR2 FQGNSA. Trimming stripped 4 bases from V and 4 bases from J, with 14 bases between. The CDR3, as DNA: TGTGCCAGCAGCTACCTTCGGGACACTTACGAGCAGTACTTC. Residues: CASSYLRDTYEQYF.

The chain combines TRBV19 with TRBJ2-2; 7 positions agree with TRBD1. With 8 bases clipped from V and 0 bases from J, the junction kept 6 bases outside the gene matches. The CDR3 sequence is 15 residues long. CDR1 is LNHDA and CDR2 is SQIVND in the germline V gene (reference sequence). CDR3 in amino acids: CASQTGHANTGELFF. CDR3 DNA sequence: TGTGCCAGTCAGACAGGGCACGCGAACACCGGGGAGCTGTTTTTT. The full variable domain, completed using reference TRBV19 and TRBJ2-2, is DGGITQSPKYLFRKEGQNVTLSCEQNLNHDAMYWYRQDPGQGLRLIYYSQIVNDFQKGDIAEGYSVSREKKESFPLTVTSAQKNPTAFYLCASQTGHANTGELFFGEGSRLTVL.

This chain joins TRBV7-2 and TRBJ2-7; D is unresolved. The CDR3 spans 14 residues. The V gene lost 1 base and the J gene lost 2 bases, with 9 bases spanning the gap. Germline CDR1 SGHTA, CDR2 FQGNSA. CDR3 coding DNA: TGTGCCAGCAGCTTAGGTGGCAGAACCTACGAGCAGTACTTC. It specifies CASSLGGRTYEQYF.

In nucleotides, the CDR3 is TGTGCCAGCAGCTTAGGACTAGCGACCTACAATGAGCAGTTCTTC. This codes for CASSLGLATYNEQFF. V and J are TRBV11-3 and TRBJ2-1; 8 nucleotides match TRBD2. Trimming at V came to 1 base and at J to 2 bases, leaving 1 base not matched to a gene. The CDR3 runs to 15 residues. Germline V gives CDR1 SGHNT, CDR2 YENEEA. The whole variable domain, filled in from reference TRBV11-3 and TRBJ2-1, reads EAGVVQSPRYKIIEKKQPVAFWCNPISGHNTLYWYLQNLGQGPELLIRYENEEAVDDSQLPKDRFSAERLKGVDSTLKIQPAELGDSAVYLCASSLGLATYNEQFFGPGTRLTVL.

In its sample, this clone was seen once. The J gene is TRBJ2-1, the V gene TRBV6-5; 9 nucleotides agree with TRBD2. Germline V gene data show CDR1 as MNHEY and CDR2 as SVGAGI. The CDR3 spans 14 residues. J was trimmed by 3 bases and V by 4 bases; bases with no gene match: 1. The CDR3, as DNA: TGTGCCAGCAGTTTTAGCGGGGGCTACAATGAGCAGTTCTTC. As protein: CASSFSGGYNEQFF.

The chain recombines TRBV6-5 with TRBJ2-7; 10 bases are shared with TRBD2. This CDR3 has 15 amino acids. Trimming cost V 6 bases and J 3 bases; bases outside gene matches: 8. Germline values: CDR1 MNHEY, CDR2 SVGAGI. The CDR3 region is CASRPTSGADYEQYF. DNA of the CDR3: TGTGCCAGCAGACCCACTAGCGGGGCAGACTACGAGCAGTACTTC.

This chain connects TRBV7-2 to TRBJ2-2, with 11 bases identical to TRBD2. After removal of 3 bases from V and 7 bases from J, the junction contained 4 bases not matched to a gene. Germline assignment: CDR1 SGHTA and CDR2 FQGNSA. CDR3 length: 15 residues. The CDR3 loop reads CASSLGLADIGELFF. The CDR3 bases are TGTGCCAGCAGCTTGGGACTAGCGGACATCGGGGAGCTGTTTTTT.

This chain uses TRBV9 with TRBJ2-3; 12 nucleotides line up with TRBD1. J was trimmed by 5 bases and V by 0 bases; bases with no gene match: 4. The CDR3 is 16 residues long. CDR1 SGDLS and CDR2 YYNGEE come from the germline V gene. This chain's CDR3 is CASSVVGQGAVDTQYF. CDR3 coding DNA: TGTGCCAGCAGCGTAGTGGGACAGGGGGCAGTAGATACGCAGTATTTT.

J is TRBJ2-3 and V is TRBV11-2; D possibly corresponds to TRBD1 (5 bases). The CDR3 extends over 12 amino acids. Germline V CDR1 and CDR2: SGHAT, FQNNGV. With 5 bases removed from V and 6 bases from J, the gap between germline ends came to 9 bases. CDR3 region: CASSGSGDTQYF. DNA of the CDR3: TGTGCCAGCAGCGGATCAGGGGATACGCAGTATTTT.

The gene calls are TRBV30 and TRBJ2-6, with D possibly matching TRBD1 (5 bases). V was pared by 0 bases and J by 2 bases, with 20 bases between. The CDR3 is made up of 19 amino acids. Looked up from germline, CDR1 is GTSNPN and CDR2 is SVGIG (reference sequence). CDR3 DNA sequence: TGTGCCTGGAGTGTAAGGGGTCCAGGAATGCTTGCTGGGGCCAACGTCCTGACTTTC. This translates into CAWSVRGPGMLAGANVLTF.

This rearrangement joins TRBV5-6 to TRBJ1-3, with D perhaps TRBD1 (5 bases). The CDR3 is made up of 15 amino acids. V lost 1 base and J 0 bases, leaving 8 bases between the germline ends. Germline CDR1 is SGHDT and CDR2 is YYEEEE. The CDR3 loop reads CASSLNRISGNTIYF. The CDR3 DNA reads TGTGCCAGCAGCTTGAACAGGATCTCTGGAAACACCATATATTTT.

This chain connects TRBV13 to TRBJ2-2, with a tentative D call TRBD2 (5 bases). V dropped 7 bases and J dropped 5 bases, with 5 bases sitting between them. The CDR3 covers 11 residues. Germline V CDR1 and CDR2: PRHDT, FYEKMQ (reference sequence). The CDR3 loop is CASKRTGELFF. CDR3 in DNA: TGTGCCAGCAAGCGGACCGGGGAGCTGTTTTTT.

This chain links TRBV10-3 with TRBJ1-5; D might be TRBD1 (5 bases). Germline CDR1 and CDR2: ENHRY and SYGVKD. The CDR3 runs 15 residues. V was shortened by 3 bases and J by 1 base, with 10 bases between the two germline ends. The CDR3 reads CAISDLGGSNQPQHF. CDR3 nucleotides: TGTGCCATCAGTGATTTGGGGGGGAGCAATCAGCCCCAGCATTTT.

The table lists this clone with a few counts. V usage is TRBV28 and J usage is TRBJ1-4; the D gene is possibly TRBD1 (5 bases). The V and J ends lost 5 bases and 3 bases respectively, with 19 bases between them. Germline lookup yields CDR1 MDHEN and CDR2 SYDVKM. The CDR3 is 17 residues long. CDR3: CASSPRSGPVANEKLFF. The CDR3 nucleotides read TGTGCCAGCAGTCCAAGGTCAGGGCCAGTGGCTAATGAAAAACTGTTTTTT.

The genes are TRBV6-1 and TRBJ1-1; 8 nucleotides match TRBD1. The trim removed 2 bases at V and 2 bases at J, leaving 13 bases unmatched. The CDR3 sequence is 18 residues long. Germline CDR1 MNHNS, CDR2 SASEGT. This CDR3 reads CASSERPPGTGGNTEAFF. CDR3 nucleotide sequence: TGTGCCAGCAGTGAACGACCCCCTGGGACAGGAGGCAACACTGAAGCTTTCTTT.

The V gene is TRBV7-3, the J gene TRBJ2-5; a weak D match, TRBD2 (5 bases). CDR1 and CDR2 (germline): SGHTA, FQGTGA. The CDR3 has 13 residues. V lost 2 bases and J lost 3, with 7 bases in between. CDR3 amino acids: CASSLDGKETQYF. CDR3 DNA: TGTGCCAGCAGCTTAGACGGGAAAGAGACCCAGTACTTC.

V gene TRBV4-2 combines with J gene TRBJ2-5, with 7 bases fitting TRBD2. The DNA matches TRBJ2-7 better at its end, which makes the J call doubtful. Per germline, CDR1 LGHNA and CDR2 YNFKEQ. The CDR3 sequence is 16 residues long. CDR3 DNA sequence: TGTGCCAGCAGCCAAGATCTGGGTAGCGGGTCCTACGAGCAGTACTTC. This codes for CASSQDLGSGSYEQYF.

CDR3 sequence: CASSATGDTGELFF. CDR3 in DNA: TGCGCCAGCAGCGCGACAGGGGATACCGGGGAGCTGTTTTTT. The genes are TRBV5-1 and TRBJ2-2; 8 nucleotides line up with TRBD1. J gave up 5 bases and V 4 bases, and 4 bases lay outside the gene matches. Germline lookup yields CDR1 SGHRS and CDR2 YFSETQ. The CDR3 loop spans 14 amino acids. Full variable domain (remainder filled in from reference TRBV5-1 and TRBJ2-2): KAGVTQTPRYLIKTRGQQVTLSCSPISGHRSVSWYQQTPGQGLQFLFEYFSETQRNKGNFPGRFSGRQFSNSRSEMNVSTLELGDSALYLCASSATGDTGELFFGEGSRLTVL.

The genes are TRBV5-6 and TRBJ1-2; 12 bases line up with TRBD1. The trim removed 4 bases at V and 8 bases at J, leaving 6 bases unmatched. The germline CDR1 and CDR2 sequences are SGHDT and YYEEEE. The CDR3 consists of 14 residues. DNA for the CDR3: TGTGCCAGCAGCCCGGGACAGGGGGCGAGAGGCTACACCTTC. Protein product: CASSPGQGARGYTF. Full variable domain (outside the CDR3, taken from reference TRBV5-6 and TRBJ1-2): DAGVTQSPTHLIKTRGQQVTLRCSPKSGHDTVSWYQQALGQGPQFIFQYYEEEERQRGNFPDRFSGHQFPNYSSELNVNALLLGDSALYLCASSPGQGARGYTFGSGTRLTVV.

The genes are TRBV18 and TRBJ1-5; 8 bases are shared with TRBD1. Per the germline V gene, CDR1 is KGHSH and CDR2 is LQKENI. The CDR3 length is 13 residues. Trimming removed 4 bases from V and 4 bases from J; junction bases left unmatched: 0. CDR3 sequence reads: CASSRDRNQPQHF. CDR3 nucleotides: TGTGCCAGCTCACGGGACAGGAATCAGCCCCAGCATTTT.